What follows is one T cell receptor beta chain and its context. Via MiXCR, TCRdb re-called the RT-PCR reads, giving one row per CDR3 protein. The sample includes about 540,000 distinct CDR3 sequences, approximately 22% of them seen just once. This sample stems from a study of response to subunit inactivated influenza vaccine. The sample was also reused in another study, on T cells expressing NK-cell markers. From that second work: Making the TCR beta cDNA relied on 5'RACE template switching with UMIs.

The sample consisted of CD4+ T cells sorted from PBMCs, taken roughly 13 days after vaccination. The receptor was isolated from a man aged 50-60 years who received an inactivated influenza vaccine.

The CDR3 bases are TGTGCCAGCAGTGAGGGGTTAGCGGGAGGCCCCCCGTTCTTC. Its translation: CASSEGLAGGPPFF. The rearrangement links TRBV6-1 to TRBJ2-1, with 10 bases lining up with TRBD2. The CDR3 runs to 14 residues. V was clipped by 3 bases and J by 15 bases; unmatched bases: 11. Per the germline V gene, CDR1 is MNHNS and CDR2 is SASEGT.